The clone carrying this T cell receptor beta chain was seen at least ten times. The antigen is unknown. Unmatched junction bases numbered 7, after V lost 7 bases and J lost 3 bases. CDR1 and CDR2 from the germline V gene are GTSNPN and SVGIG (reference sequence). CDR3 length: 13 residues. The data stem from a study of metastatic and nonmetastatic thyroid tumors. Study-level results: Versus benign nodules, malignant thyroid tumors reportedly had significantly higher TCR beta diversity, in blood and tumor.

Under the authors' procedure: Clinicopathological groups of papillary thyroid cancer showed CDR3 differences that were used to build a distant-metastasis classifier. TCRdb re-called the PCR reads with MiXCR. The V and J calls were not made by the authors but by TCRdb's processing. Counted here are roughly 59,000 clones, about a sixth occurring once; the ten biggest clones make up about 8.4%. Patients were all untreated before their thyroid surgery. This clonotype was obtained from a male donor with papillary thyroid cancer or a benign thyroid nodule (not recorded which). Some clones in this sample may be carry-over from other donors' samples. The source material was blood. V is TRBV30 and J is TRBJ2-5; 8 bases are a match to TRBD2. CDR3 bases: TGTGCCTTGGATACGGGACTAGAAGAGACCCAGTACTTC. As protein: CALDTGLEETQYF.